A single sample gave rise to the 13 T cell receptor beta chains below, sequenced in a study of T cells in narcolepsy. The protocol was immunoSEQ multiplex PCR, while the TCRdb copy is restricted to in-frame clones and leaves out a portion. Of tens of thousands of clones in the sample, around 79% were seen once. The source material was CD45RA- memory CD4+ T cells from PBMCs. Source of these receptors: a human donor with narcolepsy.

The chain links TRBV6-5 to TRBJ1-1; D gene unclear. The ends were cut back, 6 bases at V and 1 base at J, with 12 bases in the middle. Germline CDR1 and CDR2: MNHEY and SVGAGI. The CDR3 spans 14 residues. Here the CDR3 reads CASRPPLENTEAFF. The CDR3 DNA reads as TGTGCCAGCAGACCTCCTTTGGAGAACACTGAAGCTTTCTTT.

This clone was seen a few times. This chain uses TRBV18 with TRBJ2-5, with TRBD2 matching over 10 bases. Matching the DNA end better, TRBJ2-7 makes the J call doubtful. Germline V gene data show CDR1 as KGHSH and CDR2 as LQKENI. The CDR3 extends over 14 amino acids. The CDR3 loop reads CASSPPQRGGEQYF. In DNA, the CDR3 is TGTGCCAGCTCACCACCACAGCGGGGGGGCGAGCAGTACTTC.

In this sample, this clone turned up once. This chain joins TRBV28 and TRBJ2-1; D gene unclear. The germline gives CDR1 MDHEN, CDR2 SYDVKM. This CDR3 region has 11 residues. Trimming removed 2 bases at V and 9 bases at J, with 5 bases between. This CDR3 reads CASSLDREQFF. The CDR3 DNA reads TGTGCCAGCAGTTTAGATCGTGAGCAGTTCTTC.

The chain employs TRBV19 and TRBJ2-3; 8 bases fit TRBD2. Germline values: CDR1 LNHDA, CDR2 SQIVND (reference sequence). The junction had 3 bases not matched to a gene; V was cut back by 4 bases and J by 0 bases. This CDR3 comprises 15 residues. CDR3 sequence reads: CASSTTSGSTDTQYF. The CDR3 coding sequence is TGTGCCAGTAGTACCACTAGCGGTAGCACAGATACGCAGTATTTT.

This chain connects TRBV5-1 to TRBJ1-2; 10 nucleotides agree with TRBD1. Germline V gene sequence: CDR1 SGHRS, CDR2 YFSETQ. The J segment lost 3 bases and the V segment lost 4 bases, leaving 6 bases of the junction unmatched. This CDR3 comprises 15 residues. The CDR3 reads CASSALTGGDYGYTF. CDR3 nucleotides: TGCGCCAGCAGCGCCCTGACAGGGGGCGACTATGGCTACACCTTC.

This clone has just a few counts. V and J are TRBV14 and TRBJ2-5; D possibly corresponds to TRBD1 (6 bases). The CDR3 is made up of 13 amino acids. V was pared by 4 bases and J by 5 bases, with 11 bases between. CDR1 SGHDN and CDR2 FVKESK come from the germline V gene. CDR3 DNA: TGTGCCAGCAGCCCGGACAGAGGGGAGACCCAGTACTTC. Its translation is CASSPDRGETQYF.

V is TRBV28 and J is TRBJ1-2; no definite D call. The CDR3 totals 10 residues. V was trimmed by 3 bases and J by 7 bases, leaving 3 bases between them. CDR1 is MDHEN, CDR2 SYDVKM, per germline. The CDR3 reads CASSFRGYTF. The DNA of the CDR3 is TGTGCCAGCAGTTTCCGTGGCTACACCTTC.

The chain joins TRBV19 to TRBJ1-6; D is perhaps TRBD1 (6 bases). The CDR3 covers 17 residues. CDR1 is LNHDA and CDR2 is SQIVND in the germline V gene (reference sequence). The germline V and J ends were trimmed by 5 bases and 5 bases, with 19 bases remaining between them. The CDR3 DNA is TGTGCCAGTAGTCTTGAGACAGGCGCTTCAAATAATTCACCCCTCCACTTT. It translates to CASSLETGASNNSPLHF.

This clone was picked up a small number of times. The V gene is TRBV6-9, the J gene TRBJ2-3; the D gene is possibly TRBD2 (6 bases). CDR1 and CDR2 from the germline V gene are MNHGY and SVAAGI. The CDR3 runs to 15 residues. V shed 3 bases and J shed 0 bases, with 10 bases lying between them. Written as DNA, the CDR3 is TGTGCCAGCAGTTACCCAAGCGGGAGCACAGATACGCAGTATTTT. Encoded protein: CASSYPSGSTDTQYF.

J is TRBJ2-3 and V is TRBV28; D unclear. The CDR3 is 15 residues long. Trimming shortened V by 5 bases and J by 0 bases, and 12 bases separated the two germline ends. Germline-derived CDR1 and CDR2 are MDHEN and SYDVKM. The CDR3 DNA follows: TGTGCCAGCAGTACTCCGGGCCGAAGCACAGATACGCAGTATTTT. Protein: CASSTPGRSTDTQYF.

V usage is TRBV10-3 and J usage is TRBJ2-5; 13 bases match TRBD2. CDR1 is ENHRY and CDR2 is SYGVKD in the germline V gene. V lost 4 bases to trimming and J lost 4 bases; unmatched junction nucleotides: 3. The CDR3 spans 15 residues. CDR3 DNA sequence: TGTGCCATCAGTGGGACTAGCGGGAGAGTAGAGACCCAGTACTTC. Encoded protein: CAISGTSGRVETQYF.

V gene TRBV7-3 combines with J gene TRBJ2-2, with D possibly TRBD1 on 5 matching bases. Germline CDR1 and CDR2: SGHTA and FQGTGA. V was cut by 5 bases and J by 0 bases, with 10 bases left in between. The CDR3 length is 15 residues. CDR3 region: CASSADSANTGELFF. The CDR3 nucleotides are TGTGCCAGCAGCGCAGACAGTGCGAACACCGGGGAGCTGTTTTTT.

The V and J genes are TRBV5-1 and TRBJ2-5, with D maybe TRBD2 (5 bases). Trimming removed 4 bases at V and 5 bases at J, with 9 bases between. Looked up from germline, CDR1 is SGHRS and CDR2 is YFSETQ. This CDR3 spans 12 amino acids. This CDR3 is CASSPRGETQYF. CDR3 DNA: TGCGCCAGCAGCCCAAGAGGGGAGACCCAGTACTTC.